The 19 T cell receptor beta chains below were found in one sample sequenced in a study of T cells after yellow fever vaccination. TCRdb recomputed calls from the 5' RACE reads with MiXCR, one row per CDR3 protein. The table shows about 350,000 distinct CDR3 sequences, with roughly 7.5% occurring only once. The specimen was PBMCs, collected about 49 days after the first yellow fever vaccination. All receptors come from a man younger than 35 who received the YFV17D yellow fever vaccine.

This clonotype appeared a few times. The rearrangement joins TRBV5-1 to TRBJ2-7; D may correspond to TRBD1 or TRBD2 (5 bases each). The CDR3 extends over 15 amino acids. Germline CDR1 reads SGHRS; CDR2 reads YFSETQ. Trimming left V 4 bases short and J 0 bases short, with 14 bases between. CDR3 region: CASSLGLGVSYEQYF. CDR3 nucleotide sequence: TGCGCCAGCAGCCTGGGCCTGGGGGTCTCCTACGAGCAGTACTTC. The full variable domain, with the rest looked up from reference TRBV5-1 and TRBJ2-7, is KAGVTQTPRYLIKTRGQQVTLSCSPISGHRSVSWYQQTPGQGLQFLFEYFSETQRNKGNFPGRFSGRQFSNSRSEMNVSTLELGDSALYLCASSLGLGVSYEQYFGPGTRLTVT.

This clonotype appeared many times. J is TRBJ2-2 and V is TRBV2; D might be TRBD1 (5 bases). The CDR3 consists of 14 residues. The germline CDR1 and CDR2 sequences are SNHLY and FYNNEI. V lost 4 bases and J lost 1, with 7 bases in between. The CDR3 sequence: CASSGTGNTGELFF. The DNA of the CDR3 is TGTGCCAGCAGTGGAACAGGGAACACCGGGGAGCTGTTTTTT. The full variable domain, its missing parts supplied by reference TRBV2 and TRBJ2-2, is EPEVTQTPSHQVTQMGQEVILRCVPISNHLYFYWYRQILGQKVEFLVSFYNNEISEKSEIFDDQFSVERPDGSNFTLKIRSTKLEDSAMYFCASSGTGNTGELFFGEGSRLTVL.

The CDR3 region has the DNA TGCGCCAGCACCTCACTCTGGGAGGGACTAAACTCCTACAATGAGCAGTTCTTC. It codes for CASTSLWEGLNSYNEQFF. The chain joins TRBV5-1 to TRBJ2-1, with 7 bases matching TRBD2. The germline gives CDR1 SGHRS, CDR2 YFSETQ. This CDR3 is built from 18 residues. J lost 0 bases, V lost 6 bases, and 15 bases had no gene match. The variable domain in full, with the rest retrieved from reference TRBV5-1 and TRBJ2-1, is KAGVTQTPRYLIKTRGQQVTLSCSPISGHRSVSWYQQTPGQGLQFLFEYFSETQRNKGNFPGRFSGRQFSNSRSEMNVSTLELGDSALYLCASTSLWEGLNSYNEQFFGPGTRLTVL.

This clonotype occurred many times. The chain carries TRBV7-2 and TRBJ2-3, with 8 bases that match TRBD2. This CDR3 region has 16 residues. Losses at the gene ends were 5 bases for V and 2 bases for J; bases not matched to a gene: 9. The V gene's germline CDR1 is SGHTA and CDR2 FQGNSA. The CDR3 DNA reads TGTGCCAGCAGCAACGGGGGGGCTGTCCTCACAGATACGCAGTATTTT. Its translation: CASSNGGAVLTDTQYF.

This clonotype showed up just a few times. This chain connects TRBV10-3 to TRBJ2-7; 9 bases fit TRBD1. CDR1 ENHRY and CDR2 SYGVKD come from the germline V gene. V shed 8 bases, J shed 3 bases, and the junction held 11 bases outside the gene matches. This CDR3 spans 15 amino acids. CDR3 sequence: CAIANTGTGLYEQYF. The CDR3, as DNA: TGTGCCATCGCGAACACCGGGACAGGGCTCTACGAGCAGTACTTC.

This clonotype was recorded many times. The chain employs TRBV24-1 and TRBJ2-2, with D maybe TRBD1 (6 bases). This CDR3 is built from 12 residues. Trimming left V 9 bases short and J 6 bases short, with 10 bases between. CDR1 is KGHDR and CDR2 is SFDVKD in the germline V gene. CDR3 in amino acids: CATEGDSGELFF. DNA of the CDR3: TGTGCCACCGAGGGGGATTCCGGGGAGCTGTTTTTT.

This chain joins TRBV12-3 or TRBV12-4 and TRBJ1-1; D not certain. Deletions cut 7 bases from V and 4 bases from J, with 13 bases between. This CDR3 spans 13 amino acids. CDR3: CASTFDAATEAFF. The CDR3 DNA reads TGTGCCAGCACCTTTGACGCGGCCACTGAAGCTTTCTTT.

This clonotype appeared a few times. The chain has TRBV6-5 and TRBJ2-5; unclear D gene. V was shortened by 2 bases and J by 7 bases, with 11 bases between the two germline ends. The CDR3 runs 13 residues. Germline V gives CDR1 MNHEY, CDR2 SVGAGI. CDR3 sequence: CASSYEFHGTQYF. CDR3 nucleotides: TGTGCCAGCAGTTACGAGTTTCACGGGACCCAGTACTTC.

The V call is TRBV18, the J call TRBJ1-1, with D maybe TRBD1 (5 bases). This CDR3 contains 14 residues. Looked up from germline, CDR1 is KGHSH and CDR2 is LQKENI. V was pared by 3 bases and J by 4 bases, with 12 bases between. This chain's CDR3 is CASSPEGSVTEAFF. Here the CDR3 DNA reads TGTGCCAGCTCACCTGAGGGGAGTGTCACTGAAGCTTTCTTT. Together with reference TRBV18 and TRBJ1-1, the CDR3 gives the full variable domain: NAGVMQNPRHLVRRRGQEARLRCSPMKGHSHVYWYRQLPEEGLKFMVYLQKENIIDESGMPKERFSAEFPKEGPSILRIQQVVRGDSAAYFCASSPEGSVTEAFFGQGTRLTVV.

This clonotype was seen more than once but under ten times. V and J are TRBV7-9 and TRBJ1-1; 7 bases match TRBD1. The germline V gene has CDR1 SEHNR and CDR2 FQNEAQ (reference sequence). The V and J ends lost 4 bases and 8 bases, in that order; junction bases with no gene match: 4. This CDR3 region has 12 residues. The CDR3 here is CASSWTGHEAFF. The CDR3 DNA reads TGTGCCAGCAGCTGGACAGGCCACGAAGCTTTCTTT.

This clonotype came up many times. V and J are TRBV27 and TRBJ2-2; 10 bases map to TRBD1. Unmatched junction bases numbered 2, after V lost 1 base and J lost 0 bases. Germline V gives CDR1 MNHEY, CDR2 SMNVEV (reference sequence). The CDR3 is 17 residues long. CDR3 sequence (DNA): TGTGCCAGCAGTTTATTAGGGACAGGGGCGAACACCGGGGAGCTGTTTTTT. Protein: CASSLLGTGANTGELFF.

This clonotype was picked up a small number of times. The genes are TRBV2 and TRBJ2-7, with TRBD1 as a possible D gene (5 bases). The CDR3 runs 14 residues. Germline V gene sequence: CDR1 SNHLY, CDR2 FYNNEI. The ends were cut back, 7 bases at V and 2 bases at J, with 15 bases in the middle. CDR3 sequence reads: CASTFSQGTYEQYV. CDR3 coding DNA: TGTGCCAGCACATTTAGTCAGGGAACCTACGAGCAGTACGTC.

This clonotype was found a few times. CDR3 sequence (DNA): TGTGCCAGCAGCTTGGTAGGGTCTCCCTACAATGAGCAGTTCTTC. Encoded protein: CASSLVGSPYNEQFF. V is TRBV5-5 and J is TRBJ2-1, with D unresolved. The germline CDR1 and CDR2 sequences are SGHKS and YYEKEE (reference sequence). V shed 0 bases and J shed 2 bases, with 9 bases lying between them. This CDR3 has 15 residues.

This rearrangement joins TRBV7-2 to TRBJ1-1, with D possibly being TRBD1 (5 bases). This CDR3 has 15 residues. CDR1 and CDR2 from the germline V gene are SGHTA and FQGNSA. V was shortened by 4 bases and J by 5 bases, with 17 bases between the two germline ends. The CDR3 DNA reads as TGTGCCAGCAGCTCGACTAGGGGTCAAGGAACTGAAGCTTTCTTT. Translating it yields CASSSTRGQGTEAFF.

The chain has TRBV7-3 and TRBJ2-3; D might be TRBD2 (6 bases). CDR1 is SGHTA and CDR2 is FQGTGA in the germline V gene. There are 17 residues in the CDR3. Trimming cost V 1 base and J 7 bases, with 21 bases left between them. The CDR3 is CASSLMGGGLPGNTQYF. The CDR3 DNA sequence: TGTGCCAGCAGCTTAATGGGTGGGGGACTCCCCGGGAATACGCAGTATTTT.

The chain combines TRBV19 with TRBJ2-3, with D hard to call. V was pared by 3 bases and J by 7 bases, with 5 bases between. The germline CDR1 and CDR2 sequences are LNHDA and SQIVND (reference sequence). This CDR3 contains 11 residues. CDR3 sequence reads: CASSIRHTQYF. The CDR3 DNA sequence: TGTGCCAGTAGTATTCGCCATACGCAGTATTTT. Together with reference TRBV19 and TRBJ2-3, the CDR3 gives the full variable domain: DGGITQSPKYLFRKEGQNVTLSCEQNLNHDAMYWYRQDPGQGLRLIYYSQIVNDFQKGDIAEGYSVSREKKESFPLTVTSAQKNPTAFYLCASSIRHTQYFGPGTRLTVL.

This clonotype has only a few counts. V and J are TRBV29-1 and TRBJ1-2; TRBD1 agrees at 10 bases. V shed 4 bases and J 7 bases; nucleotides not matched to a gene: 3. CDR3 length: 12 amino acids. CDR1 and CDR2 from the germline V gene are SQVTM and ANQGSEA. The CDR3 sequence is CSVGQGAGGYTF. CDR3 DNA: TGCAGCGTTGGACAGGGGGCGGGTGGCTACACCTTC.

The rearrangement joins TRBV6-1 to TRBJ2-2; perhaps D is TRBD1 or TRBD2 (6 bases each). The CDR3 runs to 15 residues. The germline gives CDR1 MNHNS, CDR2 SASEGT. V lost 7 bases to trimming and J lost 1 base, with 13 bases between them. CDR3 amino acids: CASTRGLLNTGELFF. CDR3 DNA sequence: TGTGCCAGCACCCGGGGGCTTCTGAACACCGGGGAGCTGTTTTTT.

The chain uses TRBV11-2 and TRBJ2-7; 8 bases agree with TRBD1. Unmatched junction bases numbered 12, after V lost 7 bases and J lost 1 base. The CDR3 has 16 residues. CDR1 and CDR2 from the germline V gene are SGHAT and FQNNGV. In DNA, the CDR3 is TGTGCCAGCACCCTCCCGAGGGACAGGCCTTCCTACGAGCAGTACTTC. Encoded protein: CASTLPRDRPSYEQYF.